The 23 T cell receptor beta chains presented below share a single source sample, sequenced in a study of technical replicates of blood from a handful of donors. Method: immunoSEQ multiplex PCR; TCRdb's copy keeps in-frame clones and lacks some. This table has some 64,000 clones, more than 85% appearing once. The sample consisted of PBMCs. These receptors were collected from a human donor in good health. Some clones in this sample may be carry-over from other donors' samples.

The V call is TRBV6-5, the J call TRBJ2-5; 9 nucleotides agree with TRBD2. The CDR3 covers 16 residues. The V segment lost 2 bases and the J segment 4 bases; nucleotides outside the gene matches: 8. Looked up from germline, CDR1 is MNHEY and CDR2 is SVGAGI. CDR3 region: CASSYSLAGSGETQYF. The CDR3 region has the DNA TGTGCCAGCAGTTACAGTCTAGCGGGGAGTGGAGAGACCCAGTACTTC.

This sequence joins TRBV27 and TRBJ1-6; D possibly corresponds to TRBD1 (5 bases). CDR1 is MNHEY and CDR2 is SMNVEV in the germline V gene (reference sequence). The CDR3 contains 15 residues. Between the trimmed V and J ends, which lost 4 bases and 4 bases, there was a span of 11 bases. The CDR3 DNA is TGTGCCAGCAGTTACAGGCAGGAATATAATTCACCCCTCCACTTT. Its protein product is CASSYRQEYNSPLHF.

The rearrangement links TRBV4-3 to TRBJ2-1; 8 nucleotides agree with TRBD1. There are 16 residues in the CDR3. The junction had 11 bases not matched to a gene; V was cut back by 0 bases and J by 10 bases. Germline lookup yields CDR1 LGHNA and CDR2 YSLEER. DNA of the CDR3: TGCGCCAGCAGCCAAGATGCCAGGGGGCTACTAGGAGAGCAGTTCTTC. Amino acid sequence: CASSQDARGLLGEQFF.

V gene TRBV6-1 combines with J gene TRBJ1-2; D is unresolved. The CDR3 extends over 14 amino acids. The V end was cut by 2 bases, the J end by 0 bases, with 7 bases between. Germline CDR1 and CDR2: MNHNS and SASEGT. The CDR3 is CASSESSANYGYTF. The CDR3 DNA reads as TGTGCCAGCAGTGAATCGTCTGCTAACTATGGCTACACCTTC.

The rearrangement links TRBV7-9 to TRBJ1-5; D is possibly TRBD1 (5 bases). Germline loops: CDR1 SEHNR, CDR2 FQNEAQ (reference sequence). V shed 5 bases and J shed 6 bases, with 11 bases lying between them. The CDR3 covers 13 residues. The CDR3, as DNA: TGTGCCAGCAGCAAGCTAGGGGCTCAGCCCCAGCATTTT. Translation gives CASSKLGAQPQHF. Using reference TRBV7-9 and TRBJ1-5 for the parts outside the CDR3, the full variable domain is DTGVSQNPRHKITKRGQNVTFRCDPISEHNRLYWYRQTLGQGPEFLTYFQNEAQLEKSRLLSDRFSAERPKGSFSTLEIQRTEQGDSAMYLCASSKLGAQPQHFGDGTRLSIL.

The J gene is TRBJ2-5, the V gene TRBV9, with 11 bases aligning to TRBD2. Per germline, CDR1 SGDLS and CDR2 YYNGEE. The junction had 6 bases not matched to a gene; V was cut back by 4 bases and J by 1 base. This CDR3 is built from 16 residues. The CDR3 sequence is CASSPLSGRVQETQYF. CDR3 coding DNA: TGTGCCAGCAGCCCTCTTAGCGGGAGGGTCCAAGAGACCCAGTACTTC.

V usage is TRBV7-9 and J usage is TRBJ2-2, with D possibly being TRBD1 (5 bases). The CDR3 runs to 15 residues. Germline values: CDR1 SEHNR, CDR2 FQNEAQ (reference sequence). Trimming pared 10 bases from V and 6 bases from J, leaving 21 bases between. In nucleotides, the CDR3 is TGTGCCATCAAGTACCCAGACAGTTCTCCCGGGGAGCTGTTTTTT. It translates to CAIKYPDSSPGELFF.

The CDR3 loop is CASSLRDRVNNEQFF. As DNA, the CDR3 is TGTGCCAGCAGCTTGAGGGACAGGGTAAACAATGAGCAGTTCTTC. This chain joins TRBV5-4 and TRBJ2-1; TRBD1 matches at 9 bases. The germline V gene encodes CDR1 SGHNT and CDR2 YYREEE (reference sequence). V dropped 1 base and J dropped 5; count of bases not matched to a gene: 4. This CDR3 region has 15 residues.

J is TRBJ1-2 and V is TRBV27; D unresolved. Trimming pared 4 bases from V and 2 bases from J, leaving 11 bases between. The CDR3 spans 14 residues. The germline V gene has CDR1 MNHEY and CDR2 SMNVEV (reference sequence). CDR3 coding DNA: TGTGCCAGCAGTTCCACTGCCAAGAACTATGGCTACACCTTC. It translates to CASSSTAKNYGYTF.

The J gene is TRBJ1-1, the V gene TRBV7-2; no clear D. Germline CDR1 reads SGHTA; CDR2 reads FQGNSA. The CDR3 runs to 14 residues. Trimming cost V 0 bases and J 5 bases, with 10 bases left between them. The CDR3 coding sequence is TGTGCCAGCAGCTTAGCGAGGGCTGCGACTGAAGCTTTCTTT. Its translation: CASSLARAATEAFF.

This chain uses TRBV30 with TRBJ1-3; D gene unclear. There are 14 residues in the CDR3. Trimming took 3 bases from V and 0 from J, leaving 9 bases between them. Germline V gives CDR1 GTSNPN, CDR2 SVGIG (reference sequence). The DNA for the CDR3 is TGTGCCTGGAGGGTACAGAGCTCTGGAAACACCATATATTTT. Translated, it gives CAWRVQSSGNTIYF. Filled out from reference TRBV30 and TRBJ1-3, the complete variable domain reads SQTIHQWPATLVQPVGSPLSLECTVEGTSNPNLYWYRQAAGRGLQLLFYSVGIGQISSEVPQNLSASRPQDRQFILSSKKLLLSDSGFYLCAWRVQSSGNTIYFGEGSWLTVV.

V and J are TRBV4-3 and TRBJ2-3; 9 bases are a match to TRBD2. The CDR3 runs 14 residues. Germline V gives CDR1 LGHNA, CDR2 YSLEER. V dropped 5 bases and J dropped 4; count of bases not matched to a gene: 4. CDR3 coding DNA: TGCGCCAGCAGCTCTAGCGGGGTGTCAGATACGCAGTATTTT. Its translation: CASSSSGVSDTQYF.

By share of the sample, this clone is medium-sized (0.01 to 0.1%). The chain carries TRBV6-4 and TRBJ2-2; TRBD2 agrees at 7 bases. Per germline, CDR1 MRHNA and CDR2 SNTAGT. Trimming removed 1 base from V and 0 bases from J; junction bases left unmatched: 2. The CDR3 contains 16 residues. CDR3 bases: TGTGCCAGCAGTGACTTAGCGGGTACGAACACCGGGGAGCTGTTTTTT. The encoded protein is CASSDLAGTNTGELFF.

V usage is TRBV5-5 and J usage is TRBJ2-7, with D perhaps TRBD1 (6 bases). Deletions cut 0 bases from V and 3 bases from J, with 13 bases between. The CDR3 runs to 15 residues. The germline V gene encodes CDR1 SGHKS and CDR2 YYEKEE (reference sequence). CDR3 sequence (DNA): TGTGCCAGCAGCTTGGACCCAATACAGGGCTACGAGCAGTACTTC. It encodes CASSLDPIQGYEQYF. Looking up the rest from reference TRBV5-5 and TRBJ2-7 gives the full variable domain: DAGVTQSPTHLIKTRGQQVTLRCSPISGHKSVSWYQQVLGQGPQFIFQYYEKEERGRGNFPDRFSARQFPNYSSELNVNALLLGDSALYLCASSLDPIQGYEQYFGPGTRLTVT.

The CDR3 coding sequence is TGTGCCAGCACAAAGCAAACGGGACTAGCGGTTAATGAGCAGTTCTTC. This encodes CASTKQTGLAVNEQFF. The rearrangement uses TRBV2 and TRBJ2-1; 11 bases line up with TRBD2. V lost 7 bases, J lost 7 bases, and 12 bases stayed unmatched. CDR1 is SNHLY and CDR2 is FYNNEI in the germline V gene. This CDR3 is built from 16 residues.

The CDR3 sequence is CASSQGAGTGANEKLFF. In nucleotides, the CDR3 is TGCGCCAGCAGCCAAGGAGCGGGGACAGGGGCTAATGAAAAACTGTTTTTT. This sequence joins TRBV4-1 and TRBJ1-4, with 10 bases lining up with TRBD1. V was clipped by 1 base and J by 3 bases; unmatched bases: 5. This CDR3 has 17 amino acids. Germline values: CDR1 MGHRA, CDR2 YSYEKL.

The genes are TRBV4-1 and TRBJ2-5, with D possibly TRBD1 on 6 matching bases. Trimming removed 0 bases from V and 1 base from J, with 9 bases in between. CDR1 and CDR2 (germline): MGHRA, YSYEKL. The CDR3 is made up of 15 amino acids. The CDR3 is CASSQDGGSQETQYF. CDR3 bases: TGCGCCAGCAGCCAAGATGGGGGCAGCCAAGAGACCCAGTACTTC.

This chain uses TRBV13 with TRBJ1-6; D unresolved. V was shortened by 0 bases and J by 6 bases, with 3 bases between the two germline ends. Germline lookup yields CDR1 PRHDT and CDR2 FYEKMQ (reference sequence). The CDR3 spans 13 residues. Here the CDR3 reads CASSLGVNSPLHF. DNA of the CDR3: TGTGCCAGCAGCTTAGGCGTTAATTCACCCCTCCACTTT.

This clone is medium-sized in the sample. The CDR3 DNA reads as TGTGCCAGCAGCCGGGACAGTCTAGCCAAAAACATTCAGTACTTC. It yields the protein CASSRDSLAKNIQYF. The rearrangement links TRBV7-9 to TRBJ2-4; TRBD1 aligns across 7 bases. Per germline, CDR1 SEHNR and CDR2 FQNEAQ (reference sequence). After removal of 5 bases from V and 0 bases from J, the junction contained 4 bases not matched to a gene. The CDR3 sequence is 15 residues long.

CDR3 region: CAISEFGGAPNTEAFF. In DNA form, the CDR3 reads TGTGCCATCAGTGAGTTCGGAGGGGCCCCGAACACTGAAGCTTTCTTT. This chain joins TRBV10-3 and TRBJ1-1; a weak D match, TRBD1 (5 bases). The CDR3 contains 16 residues. With 1 base removed from V and 1 base from J, the gap between germline ends came to 13 bases. Germline CDR1 is ENHRY and CDR2 is SYGVKD.

The V gene is TRBV1, the J gene TRBJ2-3; the D call of TRBD2 is as the table states it, not checked on the DNA. TRBV1 is a pseudogene. The CDR3 spans 14 residues. CDR3: CTSSQEASTDTQYF. CDR3 nucleotides: TGCACCAGCAGCCAAGAAGCAAGCACAGATACGCAGTATTTT.

The V call is TRBV4-2, the J call TRBJ2-2; 7 bases line up with TRBD1. There are 15 residues in the CDR3. From germline, CDR1 is LGHNA and CDR2 YNFKEQ. Germline trimming cut 3 bases from V and 6 bases from J; bases unmatched to any gene: 7. The CDR3 spells CASSQATGEAGELFF. The CDR3 DNA reads as TGTGCCAGCAGCCAGGCTACAGGGGAAGCCGGGGAGCTGTTTTTT.

The chain uses TRBV5-1 and TRBJ2-7; D is ambiguous. From germline, CDR1 is SGHRS and CDR2 YFSETQ. The CDR3 runs 15 residues. Deletions cut 3 bases from V and 2 bases from J, with 15 bases between. The CDR3 sequence: CASSSRVGAAYEQYF. In DNA, the CDR3 is TGCGCCAGCAGCTCTCGCGTTGGAGCCGCCTACGAGCAGTACTTC.